The present T cell receptor (beta chain) was sequenced within a study of blood T cells in healthy people across ages. Study conclusions and caveats: A greater number of naive CD4+ cells and higher diversity distinguished long-lived donors from aged donors.

Trimming took off 4 bases at V and 4 bases at J, with 15 bases between the two ends. Germline-derived CDR1 and CDR2 are MGHDK and SYGVNS. The CDR3 is made up of 15 amino acids. Remarks on this clonotype: Its target is not known.

It was with a sample-barcoded 5' primer and a J-beta primer mix that a second PCR of about 6 to 12 cycles was run. The template-switch adaptor was a 5' adaptor with 12 random nucleotides. It tagged each cDNA molecule. Per sample, CDR3-containing paired-end reads numbered at least 2.5 million. Each CDR3 protein is one row after TCRdb ran MiXCR on the 5' RACE reads. Here the sample spans about 830,000 distinct CDR3 sequences, roughly 60% being singletons. This TCR was sampled from a man aged 30 to 39 in good health. The rearrangement uses TRBV25-1 and TRBJ2-3; possible D gene TRBD1, 6 bases. The sequenced sample was blood. The chain's CDR3 is CASSGQARDPDTQYF. CDR3 coding DNA: TGTGCCAGCAGTGGACAGGCGAGAGACCCAGATACGCAGTATTTT.